The source of this T cell receptor (beta chain) is a study of T cell repertoires in Merkel cell carcinoma (dated by TCRdb to about 2019). For the study in its entirety: Patients who had received intralesional immunotherapy or systemic immune checkpoint blockade prior to the biopsy were excluded. MCPyV-specific clonotypes were initially defined through tetramer sorting, cloning and paired TCR sequencing of expanded tumor-infiltrating lymphocytes. To be included, a subject needed both a diagnosis of MCPyV-positive Merkel cell carcinoma and tumor-infiltrating lymphocytes that had been successfully expanded in vitro.

TRB CDR3 sequencing and data processing of tumor genomic DNA were performed with the immunoSEQ assay. As stored in TCRdb, this immuneACCESS dataset retains in-frame rearrangements with V and J assigned. A fraction of the clones does not appear; measured against another copy, unresolved V genes explain less than half of the discrepancy, and the remainder lacks a known reason. Across this sample there are about 14,000 clones, with over 60% seen only once. The ten biggest clones cover under 20% of the sample. What the research found in general, with its limitations: Normal tissue biopsies were not studied.

Ends trimmed: V by 1 base, J by 8 bases; bases unmatched to a gene: 12. From cysteine to phenylalanine, the CDR3 is 16 amino acids long. The CDR3 DNA has 48 bases and is translated from base 1. The CDR1 and CDR2 encoded by the germline V gene are SGHTA and FQGNSA. Study subjects had biopsy-confirmed Merkel cell carcinoma that was MCPyV-positive, and every subject had positive serum antibodies to T-antigen. Genomic DNA was extracted from several adjacent 10-micron frozen tumor sections without any cell sorting or culture. Roughly 5 x 5 x 5 mm of tumor biopsy tissue was frozen in optimal cutting temperature compound. In the frozen biopsy, scout sections stained with hematoxylin and eosin confirmed plenty of Merkel cell carcinoma along with infiltrating cells. Note on this clone: It has no known antigen specificity. Within one base of it there is no much larger clone, and no base qualities were kept.

The sequence is built from TRBV7-2 and TRBJ1-2; the central 8 bases match TRBD1. The material sequenced was tumor tissue. The clonotype originates from an adult with Merkel cell carcinoma. DNA sequence: TGTGCCAGCAGCTTAGGACCGATAGGACAGGGCGGGGGCTACACCTTC. This yields the protein CASSLGPIGQGGGYTF. Here the CDR3 is joined to the reference TRBV7-2 and TRBJ1-2 genes, and the full variable domain is: GAGVSQSPSNKVTEKGKDVELRCDPISGHTALYWYRQSLGQGLEFLIYFQGNSAPDKSGLPSDRFSAERTGGSVSTLTIQRTQQEDSAVYLCASSLGPIGQGGGYTFGSGTRLTVV.